These 14 T cell receptor beta chains were all obtained from the same sample, sequenced in a study of T cell responses to AZD1222 COVID-19 vaccine. The method was immunoSEQ multiplex PCR; TCRdb's version includes in-frame clones alone and lacks a portion of them. The sample has about 37,000 clones; 80% to 90% are singletons. This specimen consisted of peripheral blood, obtained on day 0 of AZD1222 vaccination. Every receptor here comes from an adult in good health.

The chain links TRBV7-2 to TRBJ2-1; D may match TRBD1 or TRBD2 (7 bases each). V was pared by 2 bases and J by 7 bases, with 9 bases between. The germline gives CDR1 SGHTA, CDR2 FQGNSA. This CDR3 has 13 amino acids. The DNA for the CDR3 is TGTGCCAGCAGCTTACAGGGGGGGAATGAGCAGTTCTTC. It encodes CASSLQGGNEQFF.

The CDR3 DNA is TGTGCCAGCAGCTTAAGTGCCAGCATGAACACTGAAGCTTTCTTT. Residues: CASSLSASMNTEAFF. J is TRBJ1-1 and V is TRBV11-2; D is unresolved. The CDR3 consists of 15 residues. The V and J ends lost 2 bases and 0 bases respectively, with 10 bases between them. Germline V gene data show CDR1 as SGHAT and CDR2 as FQNNGV.

The table lists this clone with a count of one. The chain combines TRBV28 with TRBJ2-7; D possibly corresponds to TRBD2 (5 bases). The CDR3 is made up of 15 amino acids. Germline CDR1 and CDR2: MDHEN and SYDVKM. Trimming removed 3 bases from V and 0 bases from J, with 12 bases in between. The CDR3 sequence: CASSLGYGSSYEQYF. CDR3 in DNA: TGTGCCAGCAGTTTGGGGTATGGGAGCTCCTACGAGCAGTACTTC.

The chain has TRBV24-1 and TRBJ1-2; TRBD1 matches at 12 bases. This CDR3 has 16 amino acids. J gave up 4 bases and V 5 bases, and 7 bases lay outside the gene matches. Germline-derived CDR1 and CDR2 are KGHDR and SFDVKD. CDR3 DNA: TGTGCCACCAGTGGGGACAGGGGGCAAAAGGGCTATGGCTACACCTTC. Translation gives CATSGDRGQKGYGYTF.

The chain combines TRBV15 with TRBJ2-7; 10 positions agree with TRBD1. There are 15 residues in the CDR3. V shed 1 base and J 3 bases; nucleotides not matched to a gene: 3. Germline loops: CDR1 LNHNV, CDR2 YYDKDF (reference sequence). CDR3 sequence reads: CATSRVGQGGYEQYF. The CDR3 DNA sequence: TGTGCCACCAGCAGAGTAGGACAGGGGGGCTACGAGCAGTACTTC. Complete variable domain (other parts from reference TRBV15 and TRBJ2-7): DAMVIQNPRYQVTQFGKPVTLSCSQTLNHNVMYWYQQKSSQAPKLLFHYYDKDFNNEADTPDNFQSRRPNTSFCFLDIRSPGLGDTAMYLCATSRVGQGGYEQYFGPGTRLTVT.

The chain recombines TRBV19 with TRBJ2-1, with TRBD2 identical over 8 bases. Germline CDR1 is LNHDA and CDR2 is SQIVND (reference sequence). The V gene end was trimmed by 5 bases and the J gene end by 6 bases; junction bases not matched to a gene: 18. CDR3 length: 18 residues. Here the CDR3 reads CASSWVSGTPGRGNEQFF. The CDR3, as DNA: TGTGCCAGTAGTTGGGTTAGCGGGACCCCTGGTAGAGGCAATGAGCAGTTCTTC.

The V call is TRBV28, the J call TRBJ2-5, with 8 bases aligning to TRBD2. V trimming: 1 base; J trimming: 2 bases; junction bases outside the gene matches: 6. The CDR3 has 16 amino acids. The germline gives CDR1 MDHEN, CDR2 SYDVKM. The CDR3 nucleotides read TGTGCCAGCAGTTTATTCGAGGAGCGGGGGCAAGAGACCCAGTACTTC. Its protein product is CASSLFEERGQETQYF. The variable domain in full, completed from reference TRBV28 and TRBJ2-5, reads DVKVTQSSRYLVKRTGEKVFLECVQDMDHENMFWYRQDPGLGLRLIYFSYDVKMKEKGDIPEGYSVSREKKERFSLILESASTNQTSMYLCASSLFEERGQETQYFGPGTRLLVL.

This clone was detected only a few times. The chain has TRBV5-4 and TRBJ1-2, with a possible D match to TRBD1 (5 bases). Per germline, CDR1 SGHNT and CDR2 YYREEE (reference sequence). Trimming took 4 bases from V and 4 from J, leaving 11 bases between them. The CDR3 runs 13 residues. Here the CDR3 reads CASSADSFYGYTF. CDR3 coding DNA: TGTGCCAGCAGCGCCGACAGCTTCTATGGCTACACCTTC.

The rearrangement links TRBV6-5 to TRBJ1-4; D possibly corresponds to TRBD1 (6 bases). The V end lost 5 bases, the J end lost 4 bases, and 14 bases lay between the germline ends. Germline V lookup: CDR1 MNHEY, CDR2 SVGAGI. CDR3 length equals 15 residues. DNA of the CDR3: TGTGCCAGCAGTAAAACGGCAGGGGATAATGAAAAACTGTTTTTT. It translates to CASSKTAGDNEKLFF.

This clone was counted between two and nine times. The V call is TRBV25-1, the J call TRBJ2-1; D remains unclear. Trimming took off 5 bases at V and 3 bases at J, with 14 bases between the two ends. The germline V gene has CDR1 MGHDK and CDR2 SYGVNS. The CDR3 sequence is 15 residues long. CDR3 region: CASSKSGWGYNEQFF. CDR3 in DNA: TGTGCCAGCAGTAAGTCAGGTTGGGGCTACAATGAGCAGTTCTTC.

This rearrangement joins TRBV27 to TRBJ1-3; D gene uncertain. Germline assignment: CDR1 MNHEY and CDR2 SMNVEV (reference sequence). The CDR3 has 14 amino acids. The ends were cut back, 4 bases at V and 2 bases at J, with 9 bases in the middle. CDR3 bases: TGTGCCAGCAGTTCCGGGTGGGCTGGAAACACCATATATTTT. Protein product: CASSSGWAGNTIYF.

This chain joins TRBV4-1 and TRBJ2-2, with 9 bases that match TRBD1. CDR1 is MGHRA and CDR2 is YSYEKL in the germline V gene. Unmatched junction bases numbered 3, after V lost 4 bases and J lost 6 bases. The CDR3 consists of 14 residues. CDR3 region: CASSLRQGAGELFF. CDR3 nucleotide sequence: TGCGCCAGCAGCCTCCGACAGGGGGCCGGGGAGCTGTTTTTT.

The chain is built from TRBV27 and TRBJ2-7; tentatively, D is TRBD2 (6 bases). Germline V gives CDR1 MNHEY, CDR2 SMNVEV (reference sequence). This CDR3 contains 17 residues. Trimming cost V 3 bases and J 3 bases, with 21 bases left between them. CDR3 sequence (DNA): TGTGCCAGCAGTTTGGGGGTGGGGGGATCTAGAGTCTACGAGCAGTACTTC. This encodes CASSLGVGGSRVYEQYF.

The J gene is TRBJ2-3, the V gene TRBV2; tentatively, D is TRBD1 (5 bases). This CDR3 contains 15 residues. Trimming took 0 bases from V and 5 from J, leaving 12 bases between them. Germline-derived CDR1 and CDR2 are SNHLY and FYNNEI. CDR3 nucleotides: TGTGCCAGCAGTGAAGCGGGCAGGGATGGAGATACGCAGTATTTT. Translating it yields CASSEAGRDGDTQYF.